The 15 T cell receptor beta chains listed next were all sequenced from one sample in a study of siplizumab effects on memory and regulatory T cells. Measured with immunoSEQ multiplex PCR; TCRdb has only the in-frame clones, and not every one. The table has 100,000 or so clones, over 85% seen once. Material: non-Treg CD4+ T cells sorted from blood. The receptor set was obtained from a human donor in good health.

This chain uses TRBV20-1 with TRBJ1-2; no firm D call. The CDR3 is 11 amino acids. V lost 6 bases and J lost 5, with 10 bases in between. From germline, CDR1 is DFQATT and CDR2 SNEGSKA (reference sequence). CDR3 loop: CSAWVGYGYTF. CDR3 DNA: TGCAGTGCCTGGGTCGGGTATGGCTACACCTTC.

This clone has just one count. This sequence joins TRBV2 and TRBJ2-4, with TRBD1 matching over 12 bases. The CDR3 sequence is 15 residues long. The J segment lost 7 bases and the V segment lost 3 bases, leaving 4 bases of the junction unmatched. Looked up from germline, CDR1 is SNHLY and CDR2 is FYNNEI. The CDR3 nucleotides are TGTGCCAGCAGTGAGGGACAGGGGGCGAGGAACATTCAGTACTTC. Protein sequence: CASSEGQGARNIQYF.

The V gene is TRBV7-2, the J gene TRBJ1-5; D is unresolved. Germline-derived CDR1 and CDR2 are SGHTA and FQGNSA. The CDR3 spans 13 residues. V was trimmed by 9 bases and J by 4 bases, leaving 13 bases between them. The CDR3 nucleotides read TGTGCCAGTGGACGGTGGGTAAATCAGCCCCAGCATTTT. Its translation: CASGRWVNQPQHF.

A note on this clone: Other DNA variants within this sample encode the same CDR3. The chain has TRBV7-9 and TRBJ1-1, with D unclear. The germline V gene has CDR1 SEHNR and CDR2 FQNEAQ (reference sequence). This CDR3 is built from 13 residues. V was clipped by 0 bases and J by 2 bases, with 4 bases between them. The chain's CDR3 is CASSLAENTEAFF. CDR3 DNA sequence: TGTGCCAGCAGCTTAGCGGAAAACACTGAAGCTTTCTTT.

The V call is TRBV18, the J call TRBJ1-5; TRBD1 agrees at 10 bases. The V segment lost 2 bases and the J segment 2 bases; nucleotides outside the gene matches: 0. CDR3 length: 15 amino acids. The germline V gene has CDR1 KGHSH and CDR2 LQKENI. This CDR3 reads CASSPGTGGNQPQHF. The CDR3 bases are TGTGCCAGCTCACCAGGGACAGGGGGCAATCAGCCCCAGCATTTT.

The chain couples TRBV5-1 to TRBJ2-7; D gene ambiguous. Germline V gene lookup returns CDR1 SGHRS and CDR2 YFSETQ. This CDR3 spans 14 amino acids. V lost 2 bases and J lost 3, with 12 bases in between. As DNA, the CDR3 is TGCGCCAGCAGCTTCCAGGTAGACGACTACGAGCAGTACTTC. As protein: CASSFQVDDYEQYF.

This clone was observed a single time. The CDR3 loop is CASSLNTEAFF. The CDR3 nucleotides are TGTGCCAGCAGCCTCAACACTGAAGCTTTCTTT. The J gene is TRBJ1-1, the V gene TRBV5-5; no clear D. This CDR3 spans 11 amino acids. Trimming stripped 4 bases from V and 2 bases from J, with 3 bases between. Germline CDR1 is SGHKS and CDR2 is YYEKEE (reference sequence).

This chain uses TRBV29-1 with TRBJ2-3; TRBD2 agrees at 10 bases. The trim removed 7 bases at V and 3 bases at J, leaving 7 bases unmatched. The CDR3 runs to 14 residues. Germline V gene data show CDR1 as SQVTM and CDR2 as ANQGSEA. The DNA for the CDR3 is TGCAGCGGTTCAACTAGCGGGGTGACAGATACGCAGTATTTT. Translation: CSGSTSGVTDTQYF.

This clone was detected once. The rearrangement joins TRBV6-5 to TRBJ1-1; D is undetermined. Trimming shortened V by 2 bases and J by 3 bases, and 7 bases separated the two germline ends. The CDR3 is 13 residues long. The germline CDR1 and CDR2 sequences are MNHEY and SVGAGI. The CDR3 bases are TGTGCCAGCAGTTACCGAGCCCACACTGAAGCTTTCTTT. Translating it yields CASSYRAHTEAFF.

V gene TRBV4-3 combines with J gene TRBJ2-3; D perhaps matches TRBD2 (6 bases). V was shortened by 1 base and J by 3 bases, with 11 bases between the two germline ends. This CDR3 has 15 residues. Germline assignment: CDR1 LGHNA and CDR2 YSLEER. CDR3 region: CASSQGRLDTDTQYF. The CDR3 DNA reads as TGCGCCAGCAGCCAAGGTCGACTAGATACAGATACGCAGTATTTT.

This chain joins TRBV6-5 and TRBJ2-3; D remains ambiguous. The CDR3 covers 13 residues. Trimming pared 4 bases from V and 1 base from J, leaving 6 bases between. From germline, CDR1 is MNHEY and CDR2 SVGAGI. CDR3 sequence reads: CASSWRGTDTQYF. As DNA, the CDR3 is TGTGCCAGCAGTTGGCGCGGCACAGATACGCAGTATTTT.

The chain links TRBV9 to TRBJ1-2; possibly TRBD1 for D (5 bases). V was pared by 0 bases and J by 8 bases, with 23 bases between. The CDR3 has 17 residues. CDR1 is SGDLS, CDR2 YYNGEE, per germline. CDR3 in DNA: TGTGCCAGCAGCGTAGGGGGGGATCTCCTAACCCGGCGCGGCTACACCTTC. It specifies CASSVGGDLLTRRGYTF.

The rearrangement uses TRBV11-2 and TRBJ2-7, with 7 bases lining up with TRBD1. V lost 5 bases and J lost 3; bases outside the gene matches: 7. The CDR3 totals 14 residues. CDR1 is SGHAT, CDR2 FQNNGV, per germline. DNA of the CDR3: TGTGCCAGCAGCCTCCGGACAGGAAGCTACGAGCAGTACTTC. Translation: CASSLRTGSYEQYF.

This clone has a single count. The V and J genes are TRBV5-1 and TRBJ2-5; D unresolved. Germline loops: CDR1 SGHRS, CDR2 YFSETQ. Trimming removed 0 bases at V and 2 bases at J, with 14 bases between. The CDR3 length is 16 residues. The CDR3 region is CASSLDSSSLQETQYF. The CDR3 DNA follows: TGCGCCAGCAGCTTGGACTCCAGTTCTCTACAAGAGACCCAGTACTTC.

V gene TRBV28 combines with J gene TRBJ2-7, with TRBD1 matching 10 bases. The V gene end was trimmed by 6 bases and the J gene end by 3 bases; junction bases not matched to a gene: 8. Germline V gene sequence: CDR1 MDHEN, CDR2 SYDVKM. This CDR3 has 15 residues. In nucleotides, the CDR3 is TGTGCCAGCAGCTTGACAGGGGGCAGAGGCTACGAGCAGTACTTC. It translates to CASSLTGGRGYEQYF.